This TCR beta chain was retrieved from a study of T cells in Graves' hyperthyroidism and ophthalmopathy. Study-wide context: Peripheral blood was secured at the point of initial diagnosis, before any treatment.

RNA transcripts were the template for amplifying TCR beta CDR3 regions. The HTBI primer set drove a first-round RT-PCR of the TCR CDR3. TCRdb reanalysed the multiplex PCR reads using MiXCR and keeps one entry per CDR3 protein. The table lists around 350,000 distinct CDR3 sequences, about a fifth of them singletons. Ten or more counts support this clonotype. Its target is not known. Stable hyperthyroidism: no ophthalmopathy progression over 18 months of follow-up. The J segment lost 4 bases and the V segment lost 4 bases, leaving 6 bases of the junction unmatched. The V gene's germline CDR1 is SGDLS and CDR2 YYNGEE. The CDR3 covers 14 residues. Study-wide results and limits: Model-based prediction identified ophthalmopathy a median about 7 months prior to its onset.

The receptor comes from a woman aged 18 to 35 with Graves' hyperthyroidism. Sequencing used blood. The chain joins TRBV9 to TRBJ1-2; 8 bases are a match to TRBD1. This chain's CDR3 is CASSTTGGLYGYTF. The CDR3 coding sequence is TGTGCCAGCAGCACAACAGGGGGTCTCTATGGCTACACCTTC.